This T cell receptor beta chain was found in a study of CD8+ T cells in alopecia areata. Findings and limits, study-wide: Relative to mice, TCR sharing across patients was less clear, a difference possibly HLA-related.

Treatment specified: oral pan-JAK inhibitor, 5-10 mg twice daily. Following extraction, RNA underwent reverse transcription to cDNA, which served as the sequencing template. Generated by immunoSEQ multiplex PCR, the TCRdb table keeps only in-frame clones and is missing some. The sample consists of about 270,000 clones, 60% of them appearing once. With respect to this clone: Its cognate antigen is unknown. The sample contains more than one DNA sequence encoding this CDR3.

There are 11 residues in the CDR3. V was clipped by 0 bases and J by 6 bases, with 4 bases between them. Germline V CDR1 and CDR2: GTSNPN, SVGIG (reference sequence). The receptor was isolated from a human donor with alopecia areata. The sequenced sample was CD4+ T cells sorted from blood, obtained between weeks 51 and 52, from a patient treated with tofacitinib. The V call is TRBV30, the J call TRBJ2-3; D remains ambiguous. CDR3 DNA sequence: TGTGCCTGGAGTGTCAGGGATACGCAGTATTTT. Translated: CAWSVRDTQYF. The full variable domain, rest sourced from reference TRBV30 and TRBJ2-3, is SQTIHQWPATLVQPVGSPLSLECTVEGTSNPNLYWYRQAAGRGLQLLFYSVGIGQISSEVPQNLSASRPQDRQFILSSKKLLLSDSGFYLCAWSVRDTQYFGPGTRLTVL.